Presented here are 22 T cell receptor beta chains from one specimen sequenced in a study of vaccination and CD4 T cells after COVID-19 (dated by TCRdb to the early 2020s). Library construction relied on PCR. Sequencing was performed on an Illumina iSeq 100. At the Johns Hopkins FTIC core, DNA from the cultured CD4+ T cells underwent TCR sequencing with the Oncomine TCR Beta short-read assay. The public reads were reanalyzed by TCRdb: fastp trimming at Q25, MiXCR alignment, in-frame beta chains only. For every CDR3 protein sequence, its rows merge into one entry that carries the most common genes and DNA. This sample gives 15,000 to 20,000 distinct CDR3 sequences in total; around 45% of them show up just once. The top ten constitute approximately 15% of the sample. The treatment or condition label for this specimen denotes: approximately 9-day PBMC culture with coronavirus spike peptide pools or control peptides (ViraFEST assay).

Their specific antigens are unknown. Sequenced: CD4+ T cells from blood, cultured in vitro. The source of these receptors is a human donor who had recovered from COVID-19.

The rearrangement joins TRBV19 to TRBJ1-5; possible D gene TRBD1, 6 bases. This CDR3 region has 14 residues. Germline loops: CDR1 LNHDA, CDR2 SQIVND (reference sequence). Trimming took 7 bases from V and 0 from J, leaving 10 bases between them. DNA for the CDR3: TGTGCCAGTAACCCGACAGGTAGCAATCAGCCCCAGCATTTT. Translating gives CASNPTGSNQPQHF.

This chain joins TRBV20-1 and TRBJ2-7; 8 positions match TRBD1. This CDR3 is 18 amino acids long. CDR1 DFQATT and CDR2 SNEGSKA come from the germline V gene (reference sequence). Trimming cost V 3 bases and J 2 bases; bases outside gene matches: 18. The CDR3 DNA follows: TGCAGTGCTAGTCCCTCTCGGACAGGGAACAACCGACCCTACGAGCAGTACTTC. It codes for CSASPSRTGNNRPYEQYF.

V is TRBV12-3 or TRBV12-4 and J is TRBJ1-2; possibly TRBD1 for D (5 bases). Trimming removed 2 bases from V and 8 bases from J, with 15 bases in between. The CDR3 runs to 14 residues. CDR3 residues: CASSLTRGFRGYTF. In nucleotides, the CDR3 is TGTGCCAGCAGTTTAACTAGGGGATTTCGGGGCTACACCTTC.

The chain uses TRBV9 and TRBJ1-3; D unresolved. The V end lost 3 bases, the J end lost 4 bases, and 2 bases lay between the germline ends. CDR1 is SGDLS, CDR2 YYNGEE, per germline. The CDR3 contains 11 residues. Written as DNA, the CDR3 is TGTGCCAGCAGCGGAGGAAACACCATATATTTT. This translates into CASSGGNTIYF.

This clonotype is deemed medium-sized (0.01 to 0.1%). This chain links TRBV11-3 with TRBJ1-2; D unresolved. CDR1 is SGHNT, CDR2 YENEEA, per germline. V was pared by 3 bases and J by 4 bases, with 9 bases between. This CDR3 has 13 residues. CDR3 protein: CASSFDNTYGYTF. The CDR3 DNA sequence: TGTGCCAGCAGCTTCGACAATACCTATGGCTACACCTTC.

V is TRBV28 and J is TRBJ2-4; TRBD1 might be the D (6 bases). V was clipped by 5 bases and J by 0 bases, with 17 bases between them. Germline loops: CDR1 MDHEN, CDR2 SYDVKM. CDR3 length equals 17 residues. The DNA of the CDR3 is TGTGCCAGCAGTCACCTAGACAGGTGGCTAGCCAAAAACATTCAGTACTTC. Protein: CASSHLDRWLAKNIQYF.

The genes are TRBV10-3 and TRBJ1-1, with D possibly being TRBD1 (5 bases). V was clipped by 0 bases and J by 0 bases, with 14 bases between them. Germline assignment: CDR1 ENHRY and CDR2 SYGVKD. There are 17 residues in the CDR3. The CDR3 DNA follows: TGTGCCATCAGTGAGTCGTTCGGGGGAGCCTTGAACACTGAAGCTTTCTTT. This codes for CAISESFGGALNTEAFF.

The chain is built from TRBV29-1 and TRBJ1-3; D may be TRBD1 (5 bases). This CDR3 region has 14 residues. Germline CDR1 SQVTM, CDR2 ANQGSEA. Trimming pared 2 bases from V and 2 bases from J, leaving 10 bases between. The CDR3 spells CSVETGLPGNTIYF. CDR3 in DNA: TGCAGCGTTGAAACAGGATTACCTGGAAACACCATATATTTT.

The genes are TRBV6-1 and TRBJ1-3; D is uncertain. The germline gives CDR1 MNHNS, CDR2 SASEGT. The length of the CDR3 is 14 residues. Trimming removed 3 bases at V and 1 base at J, with 7 bases between. The CDR3 bases are TGTGCCAGCAGTGAGATGAGGTCTGGAAACACCATATATTTT. Amino acid sequence: CASSEMRSGNTIYF.

The table lists this clonotype with a few counts. The J gene is TRBJ2-1, the V gene TRBV2; possibly TRBD2 for D (5 bases). CDR3 size: 17 residues. V was cut by 7 bases and J by 0 bases, with 19 bases left in between. Germline V gene data show CDR1 as SNHLY and CDR2 as FYNNEI. For the CDR3, the DNA is TGTGCCAGCACCCCCTCCCAAGCGGAAAGCTCCTACAATGAGCAGTTCTTC. It codes for CASTPSQAESSYNEQFF.

Points on this clonotype: Mismatch with germline at one junction end may stem from a read error. J is TRBJ2-7 and V is TRBV20-1, with TRBD2 matching 9 bases. The CDR3 is made up of 11 amino acids. The V gene's germline CDR1 is DFQATT and CDR2 SNEGSKA (reference sequence). CDR3 amino acids: CSARFLGLANF. CDR3 sequence (DNA): TGCAGTGCTAGATTCCTGGGACTAGCAAACTTC.

This clonotype has a handful of counts. This rearrangement joins TRBV6-1 to TRBJ1-2; 7 bases are shared with TRBD1. The germline V gene has CDR1 MNHNS and CDR2 SASEGT. The CDR3 is 15 residues long. The junction had 10 bases not matched to a gene; V was cut back by 6 bases and J by 3 bases. CDR3 DNA: TGTGCCAGCAGCCAAGGGACAGCCCGGGACTATGGCTACACCTTC. This translates into CASSQGTARDYGYTF.

The chain recombines TRBV24-1 with TRBJ2-2, with TRBD1 as a possible D gene (5 bases). With 5 bases removed from V and 5 bases from J, the gap between germline ends came to 17 bases. Germline assignment: CDR1 KGHDR and CDR2 SFDVKD. The CDR3 is 16 residues long. CDR3 bases: TGTGCCACCAGTGGAATAGGCCCCCAGGGAACCGGGGAGCTGTTTTTT. This sequence encodes CATSGIGPQGTGELFF.

The V gene is TRBV7-3, the J gene TRBJ2-3; TRBD1 is a possible D gene (6 bases). The V and J ends lost 5 bases and 4 bases respectively, with 10 bases between them. The CDR3 extends over 13 amino acids. The V gene's germline CDR1 is SGHTA and CDR2 FQGTGA. The CDR3 DNA sequence: TGTGCCAGCAGCCAGGGACAACCAGATACGCAGTATTTT. Translated, it gives CASSQGQPDTQYF.

This chain uses TRBV6-1 with TRBJ1-1; 7 bases fit TRBD1. CDR1 is MNHNS, CDR2 SASEGT, per germline. This CDR3 spans 15 amino acids. The V and J ends lost 3 bases and 8 bases, in that order; junction bases with no gene match: 12. The CDR3 region is CASSDGLSTGAEAFF. The CDR3, as DNA: TGTGCCAGCAGTGACGGCTTGTCAACAGGGGCGGAAGCTTTCTTT.

The chain has TRBV28 and TRBJ1-3, with a weak D call TRBD1 (5 bases). Trimming cost V 5 bases and J 2 bases, with 13 bases left between them. The CDR3 extends over 15 amino acids. CDR1 and CDR2 from the germline V gene are MDHEN and SYDVKM. This CDR3 is CASSRGGRTGNTIYF. CDR3 in DNA: TGTGCCAGCAGTCGTGGGGGGAGAACTGGAAACACCATATATTTT.

The chain links TRBV6-5 to TRBJ2-7, with D tentatively TRBD1 (7 bases). The CDR3 length is 13 residues. Germline V gene sequence: CDR1 MNHEY, CDR2 SVGAGI. Trimming took 2 bases from V and 6 from J, leaving 11 bases between them. CDR3 loop: CASSYLQGGEQYF. As DNA, the CDR3 is TGTGCCAGCAGTTACCTTCAGGGGGGCGAGCAGTACTTC.

The gene calls are TRBV27 and TRBJ2-7; perhaps TRBD1 as D (6 bases). Germline V gene data show CDR1 as MNHEY and CDR2 as SMNVEV (reference sequence). The V end lost 3 bases, the J end lost 9 bases, and 18 bases lay between the germline ends. The CDR3 contains 14 residues. The CDR3 DNA is TGTGCCAGCAGTTTGCATGGGGGCCAGGCTTGGCAGTACTTC. Translating gives CASSLHGGQAWQYF.

The rearrangement uses TRBV18 and TRBJ1-6; 8 bases align to TRBD1. The CDR3 totals 15 residues. Per the germline V gene, CDR1 is KGHSH and CDR2 is LQKENI. V lost 1 base and J lost 6; bases outside the gene matches: 2. CDR3 protein: CASSPRTGPNSPLHF. DNA of the CDR3: TGTGCCAGCTCACCACGGACAGGGCCTAATTCACCCCTCCACTTT.

This clonotype has only a few counts. This chain links TRBV7-3 with TRBJ1-1; D not certain. The germline V and J ends were trimmed by 5 bases and 5 bases, with 12 bases remaining between them. CDR1 is SGHTA, CDR2 FQGTGA, per germline. The CDR3 is made up of 13 amino acids. The CDR3 spells CASSPDASTEAFF. CDR3 nucleotide sequence: TGTGCCAGCAGCCCGGACGCGAGTACTGAAGCTTTCTTT. The variable domain in full, completed from reference TRBV7-3 and TRBJ1-1, reads GAGVSQTPSNKVTEKGKYVELRCDPISGHTALYWYRQSLGQGPEFLIYFQGTGAADDSGLPNDRFFAVRPEGSVSTLKIQRTERGDSAVYLCASSPDASTEAFFGQGTRLTVV.

This chain uses TRBV28 with TRBJ1-5, with 8 nucleotides matching TRBD1. CDR1 and CDR2 from the germline V gene are MDHEN and SYDVKM. V gave up 2 bases and J gave up 4 bases; unmatched junction bases: 7. The CDR3 is 16 amino acids. CDR3 nucleotide sequence: TGTGCCAGCAGTTTAGGCCGACAGGGGACGAATCAGCCCCAGCATTTT. Residues: CASSLGRQGTNQPQHF.

The chain carries TRBV6-1 and TRBJ1-1; 7 bases are shared with TRBD1. The trim removed 5 bases at V and 4 bases at J, leaving 7 bases unmatched. Germline V gene lookup returns CDR1 MNHNS and CDR2 SASEGT. CDR3 length: 14 amino acids. The CDR3 DNA sequence: TGTGCCAGCAGTCCCCAGGGGGGTGGCACTGAAGCTTTCTTT. Its protein product is CASSPQGGGTEAFF.